This T cell receptor (beta chain) was identified during a study of cytomegalovirus exposure and HLA in healthy donors. Study details: Among the 398 genotyped donors, just over 80% were placed in the Caucasian-associated ancestry cluster. Findings of the study overall: A later analysis reportedly found that, within productive TCRs, an Asian-associated ancestry cluster had fewer N-insertions than the mean observed across the roughly 630 donors. In vitro checks showed that three CMV-associated chains really do target CMV antigens.

The PCR ran on 60 Vbeta and 13 Jbeta primers. Profiled with immunoSEQ multiplex PCR; TCRdb holds only in-frame clones, not every one. The sample holds about 75,000 clones; 65% to 90% are singletons and the top ten take about 20%. This clone was recorded only once. Its antigen is unidentified. The CDR3 covers 15 residues. CDR1 and CDR2 from the germline V gene are SGHAT and FQNNGV. The trim removed 6 bases at V and 1 base at J, leaving 4 bases unmatched. The sequence was collected from a man aged 65 to 85 in good health and CMV-seropositive. The sequenced sample consisted of PBMCs. This chain uses TRBV11-2 with TRBJ2-5, with 11 bases fitting TRBD2. The CDR3 region is CASRPGLAVQETQYF. The DNA for the CDR3 is TGTGCCAGCAGACCGGGACTAGCGGTCCAAGAGACCCAGTACTTC.